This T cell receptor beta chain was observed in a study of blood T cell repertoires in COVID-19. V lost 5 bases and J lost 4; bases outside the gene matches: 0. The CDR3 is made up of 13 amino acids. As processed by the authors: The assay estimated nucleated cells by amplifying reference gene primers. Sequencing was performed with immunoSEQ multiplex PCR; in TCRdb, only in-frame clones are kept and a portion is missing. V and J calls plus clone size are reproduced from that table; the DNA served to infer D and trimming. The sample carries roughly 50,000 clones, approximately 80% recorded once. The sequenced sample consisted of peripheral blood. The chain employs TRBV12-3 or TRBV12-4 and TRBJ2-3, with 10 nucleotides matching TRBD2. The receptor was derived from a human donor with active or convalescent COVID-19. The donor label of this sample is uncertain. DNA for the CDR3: TGTGCCAGCAGTAGCGGGAGGGCAGATACGCAGTATTTT. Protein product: CASSSGRADTQYF.